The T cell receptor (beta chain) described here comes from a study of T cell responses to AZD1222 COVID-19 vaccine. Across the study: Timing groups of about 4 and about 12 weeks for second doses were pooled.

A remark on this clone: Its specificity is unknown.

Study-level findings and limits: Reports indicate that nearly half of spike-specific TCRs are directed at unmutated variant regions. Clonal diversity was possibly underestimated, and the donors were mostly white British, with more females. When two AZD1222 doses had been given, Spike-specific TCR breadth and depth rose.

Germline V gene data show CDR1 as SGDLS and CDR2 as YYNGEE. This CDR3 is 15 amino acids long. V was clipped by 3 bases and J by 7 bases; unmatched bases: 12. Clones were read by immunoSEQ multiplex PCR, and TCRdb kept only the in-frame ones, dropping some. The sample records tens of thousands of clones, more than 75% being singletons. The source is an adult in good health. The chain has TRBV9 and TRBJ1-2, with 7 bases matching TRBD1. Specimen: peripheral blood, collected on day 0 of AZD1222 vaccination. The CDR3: CASSAGEGALGGYTF. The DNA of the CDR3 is TGTGCCAGCAGCGCAGGGGAGGGGGCGTTAGGTGGCTACACCTTC.